The 27 T cell receptor beta chains below come from one sample, sequenced in a study of control samples from healthy donors and cancer patients. TCRdb's table, derived via immunoSEQ multiplex PCR, lists solely in-frame clones and lacks some. The repertoire holds over 90,000 clones, with around 92% as singletons. Input material: blood. All receptors derive from a woman aged 18-30 years in good health.

In its sample, this clone was seen a few times. The CDR3 coding sequence is TGTGCCAGCAGCCGGACCATAAATAGCTCCTACAATGAGCAGTTCTTC. This sequence encodes CASSRTINSSYNEQFF. The rearrangement links TRBV7-3 to TRBJ2-1; D is unresolved. The CDR3 extends over 16 amino acids. Trimming pared 5 bases from V and 0 bases from J, leaving 14 bases between. CDR1 is SGHTA and CDR2 is FQGTGA in the germline V gene.

This clone was seen a single time. The chain recombines TRBV7-2 with TRBJ2-7; 8 positions agree with TRBD2. The germline gives CDR1 SGHTA, CDR2 FQGNSA. The CDR3 length is 14 residues. V lost 5 bases and J lost 5; bases outside the gene matches: 8. This CDR3 is CASSPAGRANEQYF. CDR3 sequence (DNA): TGTGCCAGCAGCCCCGCCGGGAGGGCGAACGAGCAGTACTTC.

Regarding this clone: The sample holds other DNA sequences that translate to the same CDR3. V is TRBV2 and J is TRBJ1-2; no definite D call. Germline values: CDR1 SNHLY, CDR2 FYNNEI. The CDR3 totals 16 residues. V was trimmed by 3 bases and J by 4 bases, leaving 18 bases between them. This chain's CDR3 is CASSELVHKPSYGYTF. As DNA, the CDR3 is TGTGCCAGCAGTGAGCTGGTCCATAAACCCTCCTATGGCTACACCTTC.

V is TRBV27 and J is TRBJ1-5; the D is unclear. The ends were cut back, 5 bases at V and 1 base at J, with 18 bases in the middle. The CDR3 runs to 17 residues. The germline V gene has CDR1 MNHEY and CDR2 SMNVEV (reference sequence). CDR3 residues: CASSTGLLGSSNQPQHF. DNA of the CDR3: TGTGCCAGCAGTACCGGACTTCTGGGGTCGAGCAATCAGCCCCAGCATTTT.

Regarding this clone: One end of the junction is discordant with germline, which a read error may explain. V usage is TRBV4-3 and J usage is TRBJ1-1; tentative D call: TRBD1 (6 bases). The CDR3 totals 18 residues. Germline loops: CDR1 LGHNA, CDR2 YSLEER. The CDR3 DNA sequence: TGCGCCAGCAGCCAAGATAAGGGCTGGGAGGGGGTGAAGACTGAAGCTTTCTTT. Its protein is CASSQDKGWEGVKTEAFF.

The gene calls are TRBV5-4 and TRBJ2-5; no firm D call. Germline values: CDR1 SGHNT, CDR2 YYREEE (reference sequence). Between the trimmed V and J ends, which lost 1 base and 5 bases, there was a span of 9 bases. The CDR3 has 13 amino acids. DNA for the CDR3: TGTGCCAGCAGCTTGCGGGTAGGGGAGACCCAGTACTTC. This sequence encodes CASSLRVGETQYF.

This clone was seen a few times. This chain links TRBV3-1 (or the pseudogene TRBV3-2) with TRBJ1-6; weak D call: TRBD1 (6 bases). The CDR3 sequence is 15 residues long. CDR1 is LGHDT and CDR2 is YNNKEL in the germline V gene (reference sequence). With 5 bases removed from V and 7 bases from J, the gap between germline ends came to 15 bases. The CDR3 sequence is CASSAGQGWNSPLHF. The CDR3 bases are TGTGCCAGCAGCGCCGGGCAGGGGTGGAATTCACCCCTCCACTTT.

The V and J genes are TRBV28 and TRBJ2-7, with 11 bases aligning to TRBD2. V dropped 6 bases and J dropped 5; count of bases not matched to a gene: 18. The CDR3 sequence is 18 residues long. Germline V CDR1 and CDR2: MDHEN, SYDVKM. CDR3 DNA: TGTGCCAGCAGCCCCCCCCCTCTAGCGGGGGGTATTCCGAACGAGCAGTACTTC. Translated, it gives CASSPPPLAGGIPNEQYF.

The genes are TRBV7-6 and TRBJ2-1; 11 bases line up with TRBD2. V trimming: 2 bases; J trimming: 4 bases; junction bases outside the gene matches: 7. CDR1 and CDR2 from the germline V gene are SGHVS and FNYEAQ. This CDR3 spans 17 amino acids. CDR3: CASSLSATSGDYNEQFF. The CDR3 DNA sequence: TGTGCCAGCAGCTTATCGGCGACTAGCGGGGATTACAATGAGCAGTTCTTC.

The chain employs TRBV4-3 and TRBJ2-7, with a weak D call TRBD2 (6 bases). V lost 1 base and J 2 bases, leaving 15 bases between the germline ends. Germline assignment: CDR1 LGHNA and CDR2 YSLEER. The CDR3 extends over 16 amino acids. CDR3 amino acids: CASSQGSSSAAYEQYF. The CDR3, as DNA: TGCGCCAGCAGCCAAGGCTCTTCTAGCGCAGCCTACGAGCAGTACTTC.

The chain uses TRBV6-4 and TRBJ2-1; TRBD2 matches 8 bases. CDR1 and CDR2 from the germline V gene are MRHNA and SNTAGT. The CDR3 runs to 16 residues. The junction had 1 base not matched to a gene; V was cut back by 0 bases and J by 0 bases. The DNA of the CDR3 is TGTGCCAGCAGTGACTCCGGGACTAGCTCCTACAATGAGCAGTTCTTC. It translates to CASSDSGTSSYNEQFF.

This CDR3 reads CASSLGQIETQYF. DNA for the CDR3: TGTGCCAGCAGTTTGGGACAGATAGAGACCCAGTACTTC. This chain uses TRBV12-3 or TRBV12-4 with TRBJ2-5; TRBD1 matches 7 bases. J gave up 4 bases and V 3 bases, and 2 bases lay outside the gene matches. The CDR3 contains 13 residues.

This sequence joins TRBV6-6 and TRBJ2-7, with 10 nucleotides matching TRBD2. Germline lookup yields CDR1 MNHNY and CDR2 SVGAGI (reference sequence). Trimming cost V 4 bases and J 0 bases; bases outside gene matches: 3. This CDR3 has 15 residues. Here the CDR3 reads CASSFSGGNSYEQYF. In DNA form, the CDR3 reads TGTGCCAGCAGTTTTAGCGGGGGGAACTCCTACGAGCAGTACTTC.

This clone has just one count. The chain recombines TRBV27 with TRBJ1-2; D is uncertain. The CDR3 loop spans 15 amino acids. Germline loops: CDR1 MNHEY, CDR2 SMNVEV (reference sequence). V was shortened by 6 bases and J by 3 bases, with 17 bases between the two germline ends. In nucleotides, the CDR3 is TGTGCCAGCAGCCCCTATGTCCCGCAAGACTATGGCTACACCTTC. As protein: CASSPYVPQDYGYTF.

The chain has TRBV11-3 and TRBJ2-3, with D possibly TRBD1 on 5 matching bases. V lost 5 bases to trimming and J lost 0 bases, with 9 bases between them. Germline-derived CDR1 and CDR2 are SGHNT and YENEEA. The CDR3 loop spans 14 amino acids. CDR3 coding DNA: TGTGCCAGCAGCACCACAGGTAGCACAGATACGCAGTATTTT. This sequence encodes CASSTTGSTDTQYF.

In this sample, this clone turned up a few times. The chain joins TRBV6-4 to TRBJ1-6; D remains ambiguous. V shed 0 bases and J shed 10 bases, with 13 bases lying between them. The CDR3 spans 15 residues. Germline CDR1 and CDR2: MRHNA and SNTAGT. CDR3 sequence: CASSDSDGAGSPLHF. DNA for the CDR3: TGTGCCAGCAGTGACTCGGACGGTGCTGGATCACCCCTCCACTTT.

The chain recombines TRBV29-1 with TRBJ1-1; possibly TRBD1 for D (6 bases). V dropped 7 bases and J dropped 5 bases, with 17 bases sitting between them. The CDR3 has 13 residues. CDR1 is SQVTM and CDR2 is ANQGSEA in the germline V gene. CDR3 nucleotide sequence: TGCAGCGCTGTAGGGGGGGCAGGAACTGAAGCTTTCTTT. Its translation is CSAVGGAGTEAFF.

CDR3 nucleotide sequence: TGTGCCAGCAGTATGGACGGGAGCCGATATTCACCCCTCCACTTT. Protein: CASSMDGSRYSPLHF. V is TRBV27 and J is TRBJ1-6; D uncertain. The V and J ends lost 5 bases and 8 bases respectively, with 16 bases between them. The V gene's germline CDR1 is MNHEY and CDR2 SMNVEV (reference sequence). CDR3 size: 15 residues.

With respect to this clone: The germline gene is not matched at one end of the junction; a read error may be the cause. V and J are TRBV3-1 (or the pseudogene TRBV3-2) and TRBJ2-7; TRBD1 aligns across 8 bases. Per germline, CDR1 LGHDT and CDR2 YNNKEL (reference sequence). There are 15 residues in the CDR3. The CDR3 loop is CASSQGTGTYYEQCF. CDR3 DNA: TGTGCCAGCAGCCAAGGGACAGGGACTTACTACGAGCAGTGCTTC.

The chain carries TRBV28 and TRBJ1-5, with no clear D. The CDR3 contains 12 residues. CDR1 is MDHEN and CDR2 is SYDVKM in the germline V gene. With 6 bases removed from V and 4 bases from J, the gap between germline ends came to 7 bases. The CDR3 loop reads CASRVGNQPQHF. The CDR3 DNA is TGTGCCAGCAGAGTGGGGAATCAGCCCCAGCATTTT. The entire variable domain, with the rest obtained from reference TRBV28 and TRBJ1-5, is as follows: DVKVTQSSRYLVKRTGEKVFLECVQDMDHENMFWYRQDPGLGLRLIYFSYDVKMKEKGDIPEGYSVSREKKERFSLILESASTNQTSMYLCASRVGNQPQHFGDGTRLSIL.

This clone appeared a few times. This rearrangement joins TRBV30 to TRBJ1-5, with 7 bases that match TRBD1. The CDR3 loop spans 12 amino acids. V was clipped by 5 bases and J by 4 bases; unmatched bases: 2. Germline V gene data show CDR1 as GTSNPN and CDR2 as SVGIG (reference sequence). This chain's CDR3 is CAWGGQNQPQHF. DNA of the CDR3: TGTGCCTGGGGGGGACAGAATCAGCCCCAGCATTTT.

This chain joins TRBV27 and TRBJ2-5; TRBD2 aligns across 8 bases. Germline V gene sequence: CDR1 MNHEY, CDR2 SMNVEV (reference sequence). The length of the CDR3 is 15 residues. V was pared by 5 bases and J by 5 bases, with 10 bases of the junction left unmatched. The CDR3 region is CASSPSSGWMETQYF. The CDR3, as DNA: TGTGCCAGCAGTCCCTCTAGCGGGTGGATGGAGACCCAGTACTTC.

CDR3 DNA sequence: TGCAGCGTTGGTCCAGGAAACTACGAGCAGTACTTC. Its translation: CSVGPGNYEQYF. V gene TRBV29-1 combines with J gene TRBJ2-7; D gene unclear. Germline lookup yields CDR1 SQVTM and CDR2 ANQGSEA. The V end lost 4 bases, the J end lost 3 bases, and 10 bases lay between the germline ends. CDR3 length equals 12 residues.

J is TRBJ1-2 and V is TRBV5-8; 9 bases fit TRBD1. The CDR3 extends over 13 amino acids. Germline loops: CDR1 SGHTS, CDR2 YDEGEE. Unmatched junction bases numbered 3, after V lost 3 bases and J lost 6 bases. The CDR3 DNA is TGTGCCAGCAGCTGGACAGGGGCGGATGGCTACACCTTC. Translated: CASSWTGADGYTF. Filled out from reference TRBV5-8 and TRBJ1-2, the complete variable domain reads EAGVTQSPTHLIKTRGQQATLRCSPISGHTSVYWYQQALGLGLQFLLWYDEGEERNRGNFPPRFSGRQFPNYSSELNVNALELEDSALYLCASSWTGADGYTFGSGTRLTVV.

This clone was seen a single time. The chain's CDR3 is CASSFPQSTGSGNTEAFF. CDR3 coding DNA: TGTGCCAGCAGCTTCCCCCAAAGCACGGGGTCGGGGAACACTGAAGCTTTCTTT. V and J are TRBV7-9 and TRBJ1-1; D unclear. The CDR3 has 18 residues. The V end lost 3 bases, the J end lost 1 base, and 21 bases lay between the germline ends. Looked up from germline, CDR1 is SEHNR and CDR2 is FQNEAQ (reference sequence).

The chain couples TRBV4-1 to TRBJ1-6; D call uncertain. The V and J ends lost 1 base and 8 bases respectively, with 12 bases between them. Germline V gene data show CDR1 as MGHRA and CDR2 as YSYEKL. The length of the CDR3 is 15 residues. CDR3 loop: CASSQGPRGDSPLHF. The DNA of the CDR3 is TGCGCCAGCAGCCAAGGGCCCCGAGGCGATTCACCCCTCCACTTT.

The sample holds a few counts of this clone. This sequence joins TRBV30 and TRBJ1-2; 8 bases map to TRBD1. This CDR3 spans 16 amino acids. Per the germline V gene, CDR1 is GTSNPN and CDR2 is SVGIG (reference sequence). The ends lost 1 base at V and 6 bases at J; junction bases unmatched: 13. The CDR3 DNA follows: TGTGCCTGGAGTGGCCGGTTTAGCGACAGGGGAAATGGCTACACCTTC. It codes for CAWSGRFSDRGNGYTF.